This is a list of T cell receptor beta chains from one sample in a study of T cell responses to AZD1222 COVID-19 vaccine. Assay used: immunoSEQ multiplex PCR; TCRdb lists only in-frame clones, some missing. The sample shows some 110,000 clones, around 83% of them seen only once. The specimen was peripheral blood, collected 28 days after the second AZD1222 dose. Receptors originate from an adult who received the AZD1222 COVID-19 vaccine. Both conserved end residues are part of each CDR3. The D gene is left open where the match is weak. The size entry is marked missing in some rows and otherwise reads once, few, many or a size class.

size: NA; J: TRBJ1-5; D: NA; V: TRBV28; CDR3: CASSYYSQGNQPQHF; DNA: TGTGCCAGCAGTTACTATTCACAGGGCAATCAGCCCCAGCATTTT
size: NA; J: TRBJ1-6; D: NA; V: TRBV28; CDR3: CASSLFRTAGGYNSPLHF; DNA: TGTGCCAGCAGTTTATTCCGGACAGCTGGGGGATATAATTCACCCCTCCACTTT
size: NA; J: TRBJ2-1; D: TRBD2; V: TRBV6-2/TRBV6-3; CDR3: CASSSGLAGGPGTYNEQFF; DNA: TGTGCCAGCAGTTCGGGACTAGCGGGAGGGCCCGGGACCTACAATGAGCAGTTCTTC
size: NA; J: TRBJ1-5; D: NA; V: TRBV19; CDR3: CASSIGMIWSRNQPQHF; DNA: TGTGCCAGTAGTATAGGGATGATCTGGAGCCGCAATCAGCCCCAGCATTTT
size: NA; J: TRBJ1-2; D: NA; V: TRBV19; CDR3: CASSIATGTVNYGYTF; DNA: TGTGCCAGTAGTATAGCGACCGGGACGGTAAACTATGGCTACACCTTC
size: NA; J: TRBJ1-1; D: NA; V: TRBV19; CDR3: CATSHRTAGTEAFF; DNA: TGTGCCACCTCCCATAGGACAGCGGGCACTGAAGCTTTCTTT
size: NA; J: TRBJ1-1; D: TRBD1; V: TRBV7-9; CDR3: CASRQDRDEAFF; DNA: TGTGCCAGCAGACAGGACAGGGATGAAGCTTTCTTT
size: NA; J: TRBJ1-5; D: NA; V: TRBV7-9; CDR3: CASSLGASQPQHF; DNA: TGTGCCAGCAGCTTGGGGGCCAGTCAGCCCCAGCATTTT
size: NA; J: TRBJ1-1; D: NA; V: TRBV30; CDR3: CAWDRHLDTEAFF; DNA: TGTGCCTGGGATCGACACCTCGACACTGAAGCTTTCTTT
size: few; J: TRBJ2-1; D: NA; V: TRBV5-1; CDR3: CASSLGGESSYNEQFF; DNA: TGCGCCAGCAGCTTGGGGGGCGAGAGCTCCTACAATGAGCAGTTCTTC
size: NA; J: TRBJ1-3; D: NA; V: TRBV7-9; CDR3: CASRLASGNTIYF; DNA: TGTGCCAGCCGACTTGCCTCTGGAAACACCATATATTTT
size: NA; J: TRBJ2-7; D: TRBD2; V: TRBV18; CDR3: CASSPLMPLAGGPGGYEQYF; DNA: TGTGCCAGCTCACCACTAATGCCCCTAGCGGGGGGGCCAGGTGGCTACGAGCAGTACTTC
size: NA; J: TRBJ2-5; D: TRBD2; V: TRBV7-9; CDR3: CASSLKWSGGGAETQYF; DNA: TGTGCCAGCAGCTTAAAATGGTCGGGGGGAGGAGCAGAGACCCAGTACTTC
size: NA; J: TRBJ2-5; D: NA; V: TRBV7-3; CDR3: CASSPGGGETQYF; DNA: TGTGCCAGCAGCCCCGGGGGTGGGGAGACCCAGTACTTC
size: NA; J: TRBJ1-2; D: NA; V: TRBV7-8; CDR3: CASSGRTRNYGYTF; DNA: TGTGCCAGCAGCGGCAGGACAAGGAACTATGGCTACACCTTC
size: NA; J: TRBJ1-5; D: NA; V: TRBV5-1; CDR3: CASSLGGDNQPQHF; DNA: TGCGCCAGCAGCTTGGGAGGAGACAATCAGCCCCAGCATTTT
size: NA; J: TRBJ1-6; D: TRBD1; V: TRBV25-1; CDR3: CASSTTGGDSPLHF; DNA: TGTGCCAGCAGTACTACAGGGGGGGATTCACCCCTCCACTTT
size: NA; J: TRBJ1-2; D: TRBD1; V: TRBV4-2; CDR3: CASSQDDRQGSNYGYTF; DNA: TGTGCCAGCAGCCAAGACGATAGACAGGGGAGCAACTATGGCTACACCTTC
size: NA; J: TRBJ1-2; D: NA; V: TRBV7-9; CDR3: CASSSQGEVGYTF; DNA: TGTGCCAGCAGCTCCCAAGGGGAGGTTGGCTACACCTTC
size: NA; J: TRBJ1-2; D: TRBD1; V: TRBV4-1; CDR3: CASSQPGQGVDGYTF; DNA: TGCGCCAGCAGCCAACCGGGACAGGGAGTTGATGGCTACACCTTC
size: NA; J: TRBJ1-1; D: NA; V: TRBV6-5; CDR3: CASRPLMNTEAFF; DNA: TGTGCCAGCAGGCCATTGATGAACACTGAAGCTTTCTTT
size: NA; J: TRBJ2-5; D: NA; V: TRBV7-9; CDR3: CASSLALPTQYF; DNA: TGTGCCAGCAGCTTAGCGCTCCCCACCCAGTACTTC
size: few; J: TRBJ2-7; D: NA; V: TRBV5-8; CDR3: CAMLPAAGHYEQYF; DNA: TGTGCCATGCTCCCCGCGGCGGGACACTACGAGCAGTACTTC
size: NA; J: TRBJ1-5; D: NA; V: TRBV3-1/TRBV3-2; CDR3: CASSQSGGPNQPQHF; DNA: TGTGCCAGCAGCCAAAGTGGCGGTCCCAATCAGCCCCAGCATTTT
size: NA; J: TRBJ2-7; D: NA; V: TRBV6-2/TRBV6-3; CDR3: CASSYNRWPLGYEQYF; DNA: TGTGCCAGCAGTTACAACAGGTGGCCCCTGGGGTACGAGCAGTACTTC
size: NA; J: TRBJ2-2; D: NA; V: TRBV5-1; CDR3: CASSVQDTQLFF; DNA: TGCGCCAGCAGCGTGCAAGACACCCAGCTGTTTTTT
size: NA; J: TRBJ2-4; D: NA; V: TRBV9; CDR3: CASSVEPQNHIQYF; DNA: TGTGCCAGCAGCGTAGAACCACAGAACCACATTCAGTACTTC
size: NA; J: TRBJ1-5; D: NA; V: TRBV28; CDR3: CASSPGQLYNQPQHF; DNA: TGTGCCAGCAGTCCCGGACAGTTGTACAATCAGCCCCAGCATTTT
size: NA; J: TRBJ1-2; D: TRBD1; V: TRBV19; CDR3: CASSSNAGTAGGGYTF; DNA: TGTGCCAGTAGTTCGAACGCCGGGACAGCCGGCGGTGGCTACACCTTC
size: NA; J: TRBJ1-1; D: NA; V: TRBV12-3/TRBV12-4; CDR3: CASRYENTEAFF; DNA: TGTGCCAGCAGGTACGAAAACACTGAAGCTTTCTTT
size: once; J: TRBJ2-7; D: TRBD1; V: TRBV12-3/TRBV12-4; CDR3: CASSSTGHNEQYF; DNA: TGTGCCAGCTCCTCGACAGGGCACAACGAGCAGTACTTC
size: NA; J: TRBJ2-2; D: NA; V: TRBV24-1; CDR3: CATSDPRNTGELFF; DNA: TGTGCCACCAGTGACCCACGTAACACCGGGGAGCTGTTTTTT
size: NA; J: TRBJ2-7; D: NA; V: TRBV4-1; CDR3: CASSTTGNNEQYF; DNA: TGCGCCAGCAGTACCACAGGGAACAACGAGCAGTACTTC
size: NA; J: TRBJ2-1; D: TRBD2; V: TRBV30; CDR3: CAWSEGLARNEQFF; DNA: TGTGCCTGGAGTGAGGGACTAGCGCGCAATGAGCAGTTCTTC
size: NA; J: TRBJ1-1; D: TRBD1; V: TRBV7-9; CDR3: CASSPPRTGRVTEAFF; DNA: TGTGCCAGCAGTCCCCCCCGGACAGGGAGGGTCACTGAAGCTTTCTTT
size: few; J: TRBJ2-5; D: TRBD1; V: TRBV5-1; CDR3: CASSQRDREMRETQYF; DNA: TGCGCCAGCAGCCAAAGGGACAGGGAGATGAGAGAGACCCAGTACTTC
size: few; J: TRBJ2-2; D: TRBD1; V: TRBV9; CDR3: CASSWGQGAPTGELFF; DNA: TGTGCCAGCAGCTGGGGACAGGGGGCGCCCACCGGGGAGCTGTTTTTT
size: NA; J: TRBJ2-2; D: TRBD2; V: TRBV28; CDR3: CASSFWEGGGTGELFF; DNA: TGTGCCAGCAGTTTTTGGGAGGGCGGGGGCACCGGGGAGCTGTTTTTT
size: once; J: TRBJ1-4; D: NA; V: TRBV6-5; CDR3: CASSGDTEKLFF; DNA: TGTGCCAGCAGCGGTGATACGGAAAAACTGTTTTTT
size: NA; J: TRBJ2-3; D: NA; V: TRBV29-1; CDR3: CSVLEDRSTDTQYF; DNA: TGCAGCGTACTTGAGGACAGAAGCACAGATACGCAGTATTTT
size: once; J: TRBJ1-2; D: NA; V: TRBV5-1; CDR3: CASSLAGGIESNYGYTF; DNA: TGCGCCAGCAGCTTGGCCGGCGGGATAGAGTCCAACTATGGCTACACCTTC
size: NA; J: TRBJ1-1; D: TRBD1; V: TRBV7-9; CDR3: CASSLTGGIEIEAFF; DNA: TGTGCCAGCAGCTTGACAGGGGGTATAGAAATTGAAGCTTTCTTT
size: NA; J: TRBJ1-6; D: NA; V: TRBV11-2; CDR3: CASGQPYNSPLHF; DNA: TGTGCCAGCGGACAGCCTTATAATTCACCCCTCCACTTT
size: NA; J: TRBJ2-7; D: TRBD2; V: TRBV5-1; CDR3: CASSFGTSAYEQYF; DNA: TGCGCCAGCAGCTTCGGGACTAGCGCTTACGAGCAGTACTTC
size: NA; J: TRBJ2-5; D: NA; V: TRBV11-2; CDR3: CASSGPPGHGVETQYF; DNA: TGTGCCAGCAGCGGGCCACCGGGACACGGAGTGGAGACCCAGTACTTC
size: NA; J: TRBJ1-1; D: TRBD1; V: TRBV30; CDR3: CAWDGQGARTEAFF; DNA: TGTGCCTGGGACGGACAGGGGGCAAGGACTGAAGCTTTCTTT
size: NA; J: TRBJ1-2; D: NA; V: TRBV3-1/TRBV3-2; CDR3: CASSQASNGYTF; DNA: TGTGCCAGCAGCCAAGCAAGTAATGGCTACACCTTC
size: NA; J: TRBJ2-7; D: TRBD2; V: TRBV11-2; CDR3: CASSLDWRGNYEQYF; DNA: TGTGCCAGCAGCTTAGATTGGCGGGGGAACTACGAGCAGTACTTC
size: NA; J: TRBJ1-5; D: NA; V: TRBV12-3/TRBV12-4; CDR3: CASSFPATGSQHF; DNA: TGTGCCAGCAGTTTCCCCGCTACGGGGTCCCAGCATTTT
size: few; J: TRBJ1-1; D: NA; V: TRBV6-5; CDR3: CASKTNRDTEAFF; DNA: TGTGCCAGCAAGACCAACCGGGACACTGAAGCTTTCTTT
size: NA; J: TRBJ1-1; D: TRBD1; V: TRBV27; CDR3: CASRMTGPTEAFF; DNA: TGTGCCAGCAGGATGACAGGGCCCACTGAAGCTTTCTTT
size: NA; J: TRBJ1-5; D: NA; V: TRBV9; CDR3: CASSVDGASNQPQHF; DNA: TGTGCCAGCAGCGTAGACGGGGCCAGCAATCAGCCCCAGCATTTT
size: NA; J: TRBJ2-7; D: NA; V: TRBV10-1; CDR3: CASSESTYEQYF; DNA: TGCGCCAGCAGTGAGTCCACCTACGAGCAGTACTTC
size: NA; J: TRBJ2-2; D: TRBD1; V: TRBV7-7; CDR3: CASSKGQGATGELFF; DNA: TGTGCCAGCAGCAAAGGACAGGGGGCCACCGGGGAGCTGTTTTTT
size: NA; J: TRBJ2-5; D: NA; V: TRBV20-1; CDR3: CSASKLARPNRQETQYF; DNA: TGCAGTGCTAGTAAGTTGGCACGCCCGAATCGGCAAGAGACCCAGTACTTC